The 22 T cell receptor beta chains listed next were all sequenced from one sample in a study of cytotoxic CD8 clonotypes in ibrutinib-treated CLL. Only in-frame clones appear in the TCRdb table, and some are missing; sequencing was by immunoSEQ multiplex PCR. The table records over 120,000 clones, around three quarters of them present only once. The sample here was PBMCs, taken after 12 months of ibrutinib treatment. These receptors came from a human donor with chronic lymphocytic leukemia.

The V call is TRBV7-6, the J call TRBJ1-1; 8 positions match TRBD1. Germline V gene lookup returns CDR1 SGHVS and CDR2 FNYEAQ. The CDR3 is made up of 14 amino acids. V shed 3 bases, J shed 5 bases, and the junction held 5 bases outside the gene matches. The CDR3 DNA follows: TGTGCCAGCAGCTTCACAGGGGGTCGAACTGAAGCTTTCTTT. Protein product: CASSFTGGRTEAFF.

The chain combines TRBV7-6 with TRBJ1-4, with D perhaps TRBD1 (6 bases). Germline CDR1 reads SGHVS; CDR2 reads FNYEAQ. The germline V and J ends were trimmed by 1 base and 5 bases, with 20 bases remaining between them. This CDR3 has 18 amino acids. The CDR3 coding sequence is TGTGCCAGCAGCTTAGATCCAAGGGGGAGCTTGCGGAATGAAAAACTGTTTTTT. Residues: CASSLDPRGSLRNEKLFF.

V and J are TRBV27 and TRBJ2-1, with 11 bases fitting TRBD2. V lost 4 bases and J lost 5; bases outside the gene matches: 7. This CDR3 region has 16 residues. The germline CDR1 and CDR2 sequences are MNHEY and SMNVEV (reference sequence). DNA for the CDR3: TGTGCCAGCAGTTCCAGACTAGCGGGAAACAACAATGAGCAGTTCTTC. Translating it yields CASSSRLAGNNNEQFF.

The chain employs TRBV7-3 and TRBJ2-3; 10 nucleotides align to TRBD1. Germline trimming cut 5 bases from V and 8 bases from J; bases unmatched to any gene: 13. The CDR3 sequence is 16 residues long. Germline lookup yields CDR1 SGHTA and CDR2 FQGTGA. The CDR3 reads CASSPHGTGVGGTQYF. As DNA, the CDR3 is TGTGCCAGCAGCCCGCATGGGACAGGGGTAGGAGGTACGCAGTATTTT.

J is TRBJ2-7 and V is TRBV28, with D perhaps assigned TRBD1 or TRBD2 (5 bases each). The V and J ends lost 6 bases and 4 bases respectively, with 10 bases between them. The germline V gene encodes CDR1 MDHEN and CDR2 SYDVKM. The CDR3 contains 12 residues. Here the CDR3 reads CASSPGAYEQYF. Here the CDR3 DNA reads TGTGCCAGCAGCCCCGGGGCGTACGAGCAGTACTTC.

CDR3: CASSKGENQETQYF. The CDR3 DNA follows: TGTGCCAGCAGCAAAGGGGAAAACCAAGAGACCCAGTACTTC. The genes are TRBV21-1 and TRBJ2-5. TRBV21-1 is recorded as a pseudogene. This CDR3 contains 14 residues.

The J gene is TRBJ2-7, the V gene TRBV5-6; a possible D gene is TRBD1 (5 bases). This CDR3 has 12 residues. CDR1 is SGHDT and CDR2 is YYEEEE in the germline V gene. V gave up 6 bases and J gave up 6 bases, with 13 bases separating them. Here the CDR3 reads CASTIRVGEQYF. CDR3 nucleotides: TGTGCCAGCACCATCAGGGTAGGCGAGCAGTACTTC.

The sample holds one count of this clone. The chain's CDR3 is CASTLRGIAGGGEQFF. The CDR3, as DNA: TGTGCCAGTACCCTCCGGGGGATAGCGGGAGGGGGTGAGCAGTTCTTC. V and J are TRBV19 and TRBJ2-1, with 11 bases fitting TRBD2. The CDR3 is 16 amino acids. The J segment lost 9 bases and the V segment lost 7 bases, leaving 14 bases of the junction unmatched. The germline V gene has CDR1 LNHDA and CDR2 SQIVND (reference sequence).

The chain employs TRBV15 and TRBJ2-7; TRBD2 agrees at 8 bases. This CDR3 has 14 amino acids. The V gene's germline CDR1 is LNHNV and CDR2 YYDKDF (reference sequence). V shed 3 bases and J 2 bases; nucleotides not matched to a gene: 3. CDR3 sequence (DNA): TGTGCCACCAGCAGGGGGGGACTAGCCTACGAGCAGTACTTC. Translated: CATSRGGLAYEQYF.

This chain connects TRBV7-3 to TRBJ2-5; TRBD2 agrees at 9 bases. J was trimmed by 4 bases and V by 2 bases; bases with no gene match: 8. The CDR3 is 16 residues long. The germline gives CDR1 SGHTA, CDR2 FQGTGA. The CDR3 region has the DNA TGTGCCAGCAGCTTATCCGGGGGACTAGCACTAGAGACCCAGTACTTC. Protein: CASSLSGGLALETQYF.

The chain combines TRBV4-3 with TRBJ2-7; 12 bases align to TRBD2. Germline V gives CDR1 LGHNA, CDR2 YSLEER. CDR3 length: 18 amino acids. J gave up 1 base and V 2 bases, and 9 bases lay outside the gene matches. CDR3 bases: TGCGCCAGCAGCCAAAGGTCGGGACTAGCGGGTAGGTCCTACGAGCAGTACTTC. Protein product: CASSQRSGLAGRSYEQYF.

This chain connects TRBV28 to TRBJ2-1, with 15 bases fitting TRBD2. This CDR3 is 12 amino acids long. The V and J ends lost 8 bases and 15 bases, in that order; junction bases with no gene match: 5. Germline V gene data show CDR1 as MDHEN and CDR2 as SYDVKM. The CDR3 DNA is TGTGCCAGCGGACTAGCGGGAGGGCCAGGGTTCTTC. Protein: CASGLAGGPGFF.

The chain couples TRBV6-5 to TRBJ1-1, with 10 bases matching TRBD1. Germline V gives CDR1 MNHEY, CDR2 SVGAGI. The trim removed 6 bases at V and 7 bases at J, leaving 5 bases unmatched. CDR3 length: 13 amino acids. CDR3 coding DNA: TGTGCCAGCAGGGGACAGGGGAGGTTTGAAGCTTTCTTT. Protein: CASRGQGRFEAFF.

The chain couples TRBV19 to TRBJ1-5; the match to TRBD1 covers 8 bases. Germline V gene lookup returns CDR1 LNHDA and CDR2 SQIVND (reference sequence). The length of the CDR3 is 15 residues. The ends lost 7 bases at V and 6 bases at J; junction bases unmatched: 11. The CDR3 sequence: CASTRDRPVGQPQHF. CDR3 nucleotide sequence: TGTGCCAGTACCCGGGACAGGCCCGTGGGTCAGCCCCAGCATTTT.

The rearrangement uses TRBV19 and TRBJ2-1, with D perhaps TRBD1 (5 bases). The CDR3 sequence is 13 residues long. Between the trimmed V and J ends, which lost 5 bases and 8 bases, there was a span of 13 bases. CDR1 is LNHDA and CDR2 is SQIVND in the germline V gene (reference sequence). CDR3 nucleotides: TGTGCCAGTAGTTTCAGGGCCGGGTATGAGCAGTTCTTC. This translates into CASSFRAGYEQFF. Complete variable domain (other parts from reference TRBV19 and TRBJ2-1): DGGITQSPKYLFRKEGQNVTLSCEQNLNHDAMYWYRQDPGQGLRLIYYSQIVNDFQKGDIAEGYSVSREKKESFPLTVTSAQKNPTAFYLCASSFRAGYEQFFGPGTRLTVL.

The J gene is TRBJ2-6, the V gene TRBV5-6, with unresolved D. This CDR3 region has 16 residues. V lost 0 bases, J lost 0 bases, and 7 bases lay in between. Germline CDR1 SGHDT, CDR2 YYEEEE. CDR3 bases: TGTGCCAGCAGCTTGGTGGGGATCTCTGGGGCCAACGTCCTGACTTTC. The encoded protein is CASSLVGISGANVLTF.

This sequence joins TRBV11-2 and TRBJ1-2; D unclear. CDR3 size: 13 residues. V was shortened by 4 bases and J by 2 bases, with 8 bases between the two germline ends. From germline, CDR1 is SGHAT and CDR2 FQNNGV. The CDR3 DNA follows: TGTGCCAGCAGCTGGGTCAGCAACTATGGCTACACCTTC. This sequence encodes CASSWVSNYGYTF.

The chain is built from TRBV29-1 and TRBJ2-7; 7 positions match TRBD1. Germline V gene data show CDR1 as SQVTM and CDR2 as ANQGSEA. The CDR3 covers 12 residues. Trimming took 6 bases from V and 3 from J; bases not matched to a gene: 5. For the CDR3, the DNA is TGCAGCGTCTACAGACAGGGCTACGAGCAGTACTTC. It encodes CSVYRQGYEQYF.

In this sample, this clone turned up many times. This chain links TRBV11-2 with TRBJ1-1; 8 bases are a match to TRBD1. J lost 4 bases, V lost 1 base, and 2 bases had no gene match. Germline V gene sequence: CDR1 SGHAT, CDR2 FQNNGV. The CDR3 has 14 amino acids. The CDR3: CASSLADRGTEAFF. DNA for the CDR3: TGTGCCAGCAGCTTAGCTGACAGGGGCACTGAAGCTTTCTTT. Drawing the rest from reference TRBV11-2 and TRBJ1-1, the complete variable domain is EAGVAQSPRYKIIEKRQSVAFWCNPISGHATLYWYQQILGQGPKLLIQFQNNGVVDDSQLPKDRFSAERLKGVDSTLKIQPAKLEDSAVYLCASSLADRGTEAFFGQGTRLTVV.

This clone was detected once. The chain uses TRBV7-8 and TRBJ2-7; D ambiguous. The CDR3 contains 17 residues. V lost 0 bases and J lost 3, with 18 bases in between. Per germline, CDR1 SGHVS and CDR2 FQNEAQ. CDR3 DNA sequence: TGTGCCAGCAGCTTAGCGAGAGGCTTGTACCAACACTACGAGCAGTACTTC. It translates to CASSLARGLYQHYEQYF.

This clone showed up just once. The chain joins TRBV5-8 to TRBJ2-3; 8 bases line up with TRBD1. V shed 4 bases, J shed 0 bases, and the junction held 4 bases outside the gene matches. CDR3 length: 15 residues. The germline gives CDR1 SGHTS, CDR2 YDEGEE. The CDR3 region is CASSRTGSSTDTQYF. In DNA form, the CDR3 reads TGTGCCAGCAGCAGGACAGGGTCTAGCACAGATACGCAGTATTTT.

V is TRBV7-9 and J is TRBJ2-7, with 9 bases that match TRBD1. Germline values: CDR1 SEHNR, CDR2 FQNEAQ (reference sequence). With 5 bases clipped from V and 4 bases from J, the junction kept 9 bases outside the gene matches. This CDR3 spans 15 amino acids. CDR3 protein: CASSILYRGRYEQYF. CDR3 bases: TGTGCCAGCAGCATATTATACAGGGGGCGATACGAGCAGTACTTC.